Listed here are 18 T cell receptor beta chains from one sample, sequenced in a study of T cells after posttransplantation cyclophosphamide. Here immunoSEQ multiplex PCR was the method, and the copy in TCRdb shows in-frame clones only, minus some. The data show about 15,000 clones, around 94% seen once. Cells defined as naive were viable CD3+CD4+ or CD3+CD8+ and CCR7+CD45RA+CD45RO-CD95-CD27+CD28+. Sequenced material: naive CD4+ T cells sorted from blood. These receptors originate from a woman in her forties or fifties in good health and a related stem cell transplant donor.

The V call is TRBV7-8, the J call TRBJ1-1; 7 bases match TRBD1. The CDR3 totals 14 residues. The J segment lost 9 bases and the V segment lost 3 bases, leaving 10 bases of the junction unmatched. CDR1 is SGHVS and CDR2 is FQNEAQ in the germline V gene. CDR3 sequence reads: CASSFSHPTGQAFF. In DNA, the CDR3 is TGTGCCAGCAGCTTCTCCCACCCGACAGGGCAAGCTTTCTTT. The full variable domain, with the rest looked up from reference TRBV7-8 and TRBJ1-1, is GAGVSQSPRYKVAKRGQDVALRCDPISGHVSLFWYQQALGQGPEFLTYFQNEAQLDKSGLPSDRFFAERPEGSVSTLKIQRTQQEDSAVYLCASSFSHPTGQAFFGQGTRLTVV.

The chain carries TRBV5-5 and TRBJ2-3, with 10 bases identical to TRBD1. Germline values: CDR1 SGHKS, CDR2 YYEKEE (reference sequence). V shed 2 bases and J 2 bases; nucleotides not matched to a gene: 5. The CDR3 covers 16 residues. The CDR3 nucleotides are TGTGCCAGCAGCTTAGGGGACAGGGGTAACACAGATACGCAGTATTTT. Translation: CASSLGDRGNTDTQYF. Full variable domain (remainder filled in from reference TRBV5-5 and TRBJ2-3): DAGVTQSPTHLIKTRGQQVTLRCSPISGHKSVSWYQQVLGQGPQFIFQYYEKEERGRGNFPDRFSARQFPNYSSELNVNALLLGDSALYLCASSLGDRGNTDTQYFGPGTRLTVL.

The gene calls are TRBV18 and TRBJ2-7, with D possibly TRBD2 on 8 matching bases. The CDR3 has 16 amino acids. CDR1 KGHSH and CDR2 LQKENI come from the germline V gene. The V end was cut by 3 bases, the J end by 2 bases, with 17 bases between. For the CDR3, the DNA is TGTGCCAGCTCACCCCCGGGAGGGACAGTAGCCTACGAGCAGTACTTC. As protein: CASSPPGGTVAYEQYF.

The rearrangement joins TRBV28 to TRBJ1-2; no reliable D call. CDR1 and CDR2 from the germline V gene are MDHEN and SYDVKM. V shed 8 bases and J shed 0 bases, with 13 bases lying between them. The CDR3 sequence is 14 residues long. CDR3 sequence reads: CASLRREANYGYTF. The CDR3 DNA reads as TGTGCCAGCCTACGACGGGAAGCTAACTATGGCTACACCTTC.

The CDR3, as DNA: TGTGCCAGCAGTTACTCGCCGGCGGGGGGATGGGCCCAGCATTTT. It codes for CASSYSPAGGWAQHF. The chain has TRBV6-5 and TRBJ1-5, with D possibly TRBD1 on 5 matching bases. The CDR3 sequence is 15 residues long. Germline V gene lookup returns CDR1 MNHEY and CDR2 SVGAGI. Trimming pared 0 bases from V and 11 bases from J, leaving 17 bases between.

A few counts support this clone. This chain links TRBV27 with TRBJ1-1; 10 bases are shared with TRBD1. The germline V gene encodes CDR1 MNHEY and CDR2 SMNVEV (reference sequence). The V and J ends lost 3 bases and 7 bases, in that order; junction bases with no gene match: 8. The CDR3 extends over 15 amino acids. The CDR3 loop is CASSFLTGGRGEAFF. The CDR3, as DNA: TGTGCCAGCAGTTTCCTGACAGGGGGCAGGGGTGAAGCTTTCTTT.

The CDR3 sequence: CASSVSTSEQYF. Here the CDR3 DNA reads TGTGCCAGCAGCGTAAGTACTTCGGAGCAGTACTTC. This sequence joins TRBV9 and TRBJ2-7; D is uncertain. The germline V gene has CDR1 SGDLS and CDR2 YYNGEE. Trimming cost V 1 base and J 7 bases, with 9 bases left between them. The CDR3 has 12 amino acids.

This sequence joins TRBV4-2 and TRBJ1-2, with D unresolved. Germline values: CDR1 LGHNA, CDR2 YNFKEQ. V lost 0 bases and J lost 7, with 12 bases in between. The CDR3 totals 14 residues. The CDR3 is CASSQEQSATGYTF. CDR3 DNA sequence: TGTGCCAGCAGCCAAGAACAGTCAGCTACTGGCTACACCTTC.

The gene calls are TRBV7-3 and TRBJ1-4; no reliable D call. V gave up 5 bases and J gave up 0 bases, with 13 bases separating them. There are 16 residues in the CDR3. Germline assignment: CDR1 SGHTA and CDR2 FQGTGA. The CDR3 DNA follows: TGTGCCAGCAGCCCGGGTCCTCGGCCAACTAATGAAAAACTGTTTTTT. Translated: CASSPGPRPTNEKLFF.

The chain employs TRBV7-6 and TRBJ1-1; the match to TRBD1 covers 7 bases. CDR1 and CDR2 (germline): SGHVS, FNYEAQ. This CDR3 is 14 amino acids long. The V and J ends lost 5 bases and 4 bases, in that order; junction bases with no gene match: 7. In DNA form, the CDR3 reads TGTGCCAGCAGCCCGACAGGGTTTAGCACTGAAGCTTTCTTT. As protein: CASSPTGFSTEAFF.

For the CDR3, the DNA is TGTGCCAGCAGCTCCGAGACAGGGGGCGCGGGCACCGGGGAGCTGTTTTTT. Amino acid sequence: CASSSETGGAGTGELFF. The genes are TRBV7-9 and TRBJ2-2; TRBD1 aligns across 10 bases. The V gene's germline CDR1 is SEHNR and CDR2 FQNEAQ (reference sequence). Trimming removed 4 bases from V and 4 bases from J; junction bases left unmatched: 9. The length of the CDR3 is 17 residues.

The rearrangement links TRBV6-6 to TRBJ2-7; 7 nucleotides agree with TRBD2. V gave up 3 bases and J gave up 9 bases; unmatched junction bases: 8. The germline V gene encodes CDR1 MNHNY and CDR2 SVGAGI (reference sequence). This CDR3 is 13 amino acids long. This CDR3 reads CASSYVREAPQYF. The CDR3 coding sequence is TGTGCCAGCAGTTATGTCCGGGAGGCTCCGCAGTACTTC.

The gene calls are TRBV7-9 and TRBJ1-1, with D possibly matching TRBD1 (5 bases). There are 16 residues in the CDR3. CDR1 and CDR2 (germline): SEHNR, FQNEAQ (reference sequence). V shed 2 bases and J shed 4 bases, with 17 bases lying between them. Here the CDR3 reads CASSLRRAGIATEAFF. The CDR3 DNA is TGTGCCAGCAGCTTACGGAGGGCAGGGATCGCCACTGAAGCTTTCTTT.

The V and J genes are TRBV4-3 and TRBJ1-1, with 9 bases matching TRBD1. CDR3 length equals 15 residues. The V gene end was trimmed by 5 bases and the J gene end by 8 bases; junction bases not matched to a gene: 12. Per the germline V gene, CDR1 is LGHNA and CDR2 is YSLEER. CDR3 in amino acids: CASSFFPQQGAEAFF. The CDR3 bases are TGCGCCAGCAGCTTTTTTCCGCAACAGGGGGCGGAAGCTTTCTTT.

The chain carries TRBV11-1 and TRBJ2-2; 10 nucleotides match TRBD2. V was clipped by 2 bases and J by 8 bases; unmatched bases: 8. In germline, CDR1 is SGHAT, CDR2 FQDESV (reference sequence). This CDR3 is built from 16 residues. DNA for the CDR3: TGTGCCAGCAGCTTATTACCTCTAGCGGGAGCTGGGGAGCTGTTTTTT. This encodes CASSLLPLAGAGELFF.

CDR3 sequence (DNA): TGTGCCATCAGTGAAGCTTTTCGTAATTCACCCCTCCACTTT. Protein sequence: CAISEAFRNSPLHF. The chain uses TRBV10-3 and TRBJ1-6; D gene ambiguous. CDR3 length equals 14 residues. Per the germline V gene, CDR1 is ENHRY and CDR2 is SYGVKD. Trimming pared 3 bases from V and 6 bases from J, leaving 9 bases between.

The rearrangement joins TRBV11-3 to TRBJ2-1; 14 bases are a match to TRBD2. Per the germline V gene, CDR1 is SGHNT and CDR2 is YENEEA. The CDR3 runs to 20 residues. After removal of 5 bases from V and 0 bases from J, the junction contained 12 bases not matched to a gene. Written as DNA, the CDR3 is TGTGCCAGCAGCCGAGAGGGCGGGGGGACTAGCGGGAGCTCCTACAATGAGCAGTTCTTC. Its translation is CASSREGGGTSGSSYNEQFF.

In its sample, this clone was seen once. The chain recombines TRBV11-3 with TRBJ1-1; D is unresolved. CDR1 SGHNT and CDR2 YENEEA come from the germline V gene. This CDR3 is built from 13 residues. The V gene lost 5 bases and the J gene lost 4 bases, with 11 bases spanning the gap. The CDR3 coding sequence is TGTGCCAGCAGCCGTCTGACATCCACTGAAGCTTTCTTT. Encoded protein: CASSRLTSTEAFF. Variable domain in full (rest from reference TRBV11-3 and TRBJ1-1): EAGVVQSPRYKIIEKKQPVAFWCNPISGHNTLYWYLQNLGQGPELLIRYENEEAVDDSQLPKDRFSAERLKGVDSTLKIQPAELGDSAVYLCASSRLTSTEAFFGQGTRLTVV.